This record looks at one T cell receptor (beta chain) sequence and its context. Its antigen is unknown. Base qualities are missing; no much larger clone stands one base away. In total, 630 or so healthy bone marrow donors made up the cohort. All cohort members were sampled while nominally healthy, although unrecorded immune exposures were likely present. The donor was CMV seropositive and belonged to the group of more than 250 seropositive cohort members. A peripheral blood sample was provided by each donor, and peripheral blood mononuclear cells were used for TCR beta sequencing. Genomic DNA was extracted from the blood cell samples with the Qiagen DNeasy Blood Extraction Kit. Library preparation used the immunoSEQ multiplex PCR assay. A mixture of 60 forward primers for TCR Vbeta segments and 13 reverse primers for TCR Jbeta segments was used in the multiplex PCR. The CDR3 region of rearranged TCR beta genes was amplified from genomic DNA by a multiplex PCR assay. Amplified TCR beta libraries were sequenced as 87-base-pair reads on the Illumina HiSeq System. In the source study's methods: Across the 640 or so repertoires, a later analysis counted some 81 million unique TCR beta chains, roughly 11 million of which were shared by at least two donors. Raw reads were error-corrected and collapsed into unique sequences with a nearest-neighbor algorithm that merged closely related sequences to remove PCR and sequencing errors. V, D and J gene segments were assigned by aligning CDR3 sequences to IMGT reference sequences. For a sequence to be retained, at least a six-nucleotide match to both a V gene segment and a J gene segment was required. A rearrangement counted as productive if the CDR3 had no stop codons and remained in frame with V and J, and every other rearrangement counted as non-productive. CDR3 was defined by IMGT convention, running from the second conserved V-encoded cysteine to the conserved J-encoded phenylalanine. In an earlier analysis of more than 550 of the donors, sequences lacking an unambiguous match to a single V gene segment were excluded. In an earlier analysis of about 590 of the donors, a V segment was called functional when productive rearrangements were above 56.7%, and segregating when the standard deviation between donors exceeded 5%. A statistical classification framework was developed to diagnose cytomegalovirus status using the catalog of TCR beta chain sequences. V and J gene assignment, in a later analysis, came from comparing TCR nucleotide sequences with IMGT/GENE-DB human TR gene sequences. The TCRdist pipeline was used in a later analysis to assign CDR3 sequences and most-parsimonious VDJ recombination scenarios. In a later analysis, every TCR beta chain was defined by the combination of its CDR3 amino acid sequence and its V-gene family, and reads without a unique V-gene family were dropped. As a way to deal with suspected cross-contamination and a sequencing artifact, a later analysis dropped hundreds of nucleotide sequences that were highly shared and had low generation probability. In a later analysis, a clonal expansion index for each public chain was calculated from normalized within-repertoire ranks of inferred template counts. A later analysis computed generation probabilities with a VDJ recombination model fitted to out-of-frame rearrangements, and checked the results against IGoR. Hypergeometric tests were used in a later analysis to score TCR-TCR, TCR-HLA and TCR-CMV co-occurrence, with a repertoire-size bias correction applied to the TCR pairs. To estimate false discovery rates, a later analysis permuted the HLA or CMV assignments 20 times. In a later analysis, co-occurring TCRs were grouped using DBSCAN, and TCRdist sequence similarity was added for clustering within HLA-allele-positive subsets. Repertoires with fewer than 30,000 or more than 120,000 public chains, plus five repertoires with anomalous nucleotide sharing, were excluded from co-occurrence clustering. In TCRdb, the immuneACCESS table is reduced to in-frame sequences with V and J assigned. These tables do not hold every clone; where another copy was compared, an unresolved V gene accounts for under half, and the others remain unexplained. V and J calls and clone size are copied from that table; D and trimming were computed from the DNA. Recorded for this sample are 150,000 to 200,000 clones; around 81% of them occurred a single time. The top ten hold 2% to 2.5% of the sample.

The CDR1 and CDR2 encoded by the germline V gene (reference sequence) are SGHNT and YYREEE. Trimming accounts for 3 bases at V and 3 bases at J, while the number of junction bases matched to no gene is 6. Reading from cysteine to phenylalanine, the CDR3 counts 15 amino acids. Solely the CDR3 DNA is kept, with 45 bases framed from the first base. The data are from a study of cytomegalovirus exposure and HLA in healthy donors (dated by TCRdb to 2016 to 2017). Turning to the overall study: In an earlier analysis of around 540 of the donors, approximately 300 Gb of sequence data and some 120 million unique TCR beta sequences from about 190 million T cells were reported. An early release that covered fewer than 750 HLA-typed donors contained about 290 gigabases of sequencing data and 65 million to 100 million unique TCR sequences. Of the roughly 400 genotyped donors, 65% to 90% fell in the genetic ancestry cluster associated with self-reported Caucasian donors. The study aimed to test whether cataloging public T cell receptors could reveal signatures of past pathogen exposure. The study used immunosequencing to profile the T cell repertoires of some 600 subjects and linked those repertoires to cytomegalovirus serostatus. A separate validation cohort of roughly 120 different subjects was used in addition to the roughly 640-subject first cohort. The study combined high-throughput TCR immunosequencing, statistical association of individual TCRs with disease status, and machine learning to predict cytomegalovirus infection status. A later analysis re-examined previously published TCR beta repertoires from around 670 donors and added high-resolution HLA genotyping to investigate patterns of TCR occurrence. The later analysis used no new phenotypic data to find candidate immune exposures, relying instead on TCR beta sequences and their occurrence across donors. An earlier analysis of a few hundred of the donors applied high-throughput TCR beta sequencing to assess whether each TCR beta V gene segment acted as functional or pseudogenic. Alongside the repertoire data, information on donor age, sex, ethnicity and CMV serostatus was compiled. In a later genetic analysis, genome-wide SNP genotypes for about 55% of the roughly 700 donors were used, and that subset was treated as a discovery cohort. All discovery cohort repertoires had been generated using a single sequencing platform. Both class I and class II loci were covered by HLA typing, at four-digit resolution. The number of donors typed differed by locus, with roughly 620-640 for A, B, C, DRB1 and DQB1, 522 for DQA1, about 610 for DPA1, and over 400 for DPB1. Roughly five DR-DQ haplotypes were treated as single units for association and clustering because of strong linkage in the cohort. Across under 500 genotyped donors of the cohort, an average of approximately 200,000 unique TCR beta nucleotide sequences per donor were sequenced, and roughly 17% of those sequences were non-productive.

The study at large found these results: In a later genetic analysis, a missense DCLRE1C variant was associated with V-gene and J-gene trimming of TCR beta chains, and the association was replicated in an independent cohort. Compared with equally common non-associated chains, HLA-associated TCR beta chains in a later analysis were more clonally expanded and had lower generation probabilities. Specific HLA alleles were associated with over 15,000 TCR beta sequences at a false discovery rate of 0.05 in a later analysis. The study gave a list of 150 to 200 TCR beta chains associated with cytomegalovirus. Around 16 rarely observed V segments, including chromosome 9 orphons, were excluded from the earlier analysis of about 610 of the donors because counts were too low. Because HLA typing was missing for some donors at each locus, association tests included only the typed subset. In a later analysis, most CMV-associated TCR beta chains were found to appear HLA-restricted, with HLA associations seemingly driven largely by CMV exposure. A group of highly shared sequence variants was considered likely to be a technical artifact of the sequencing pipeline. Broadly in line with IMGT annotations, most TCR beta V segments showed up in productive rearrangements about 90% or about 30% of the time in an earlier analysis of approximately 600 of the donors. In this cohort, only TCR beta chains were sequenced, and detectable features were limited by the absence of alpha or paired-chain data. Several of the top co-occurrence clusters appeared to be linked to parvovirus B19, influenza, CMV and Epstein-Barr virus, according to a later analysis. Roughly uniform sequencing depth across donors was assumed in presence/absence analyses, although this assumption may not hold. Correlated functional status among segregating V segments might reflect linkage disequilibrium, but an unknown experimental factor could not be ruled out. Compared with the approximately 700-donor mean, donors in an Asian-associated ancestry cluster had fewer N-insertions in productive TCRs, according to a later genetic analysis. Some IMGT-functional V segments, including TRBV6-2 and TRBV6-3, could not be told apart with the 87-base-pair reads, so those segments were excluded. CMV serostatus was the only immune exposure information available for the cohort. In a later analysis, the rate of TCR association differed among HLA loci, with DRB1 alleles having the most associated TCRs and HLA-C alleles having the fewest. The authors suggested that the approach could potentially be extended to other disease states and immunological phenotypes. Assigning TCR associations to individual alleles was difficult when HLA alleles, especially DR and DQ, strongly co-occurred. The classifier was reported to diagnose cytomegalovirus status with high specificity and sensitivity in both the original cohort and the validation cohort. A further reported finding was that TCR beta sequences accurately predicted the HLA-A and HLA-B alleles for most subjects in the first cohort. In vitro tests confirmed that a few of the cytomegalovirus-associated TCR beta chains recognize cytomegalovirus antigens. Most TCR sequences were seen in very few donors, while some public TCRs were found in many individuals.

The rearranged chain carries TRBV5-4 and TRBJ1-2, and 9 junction bases match TRBD1. This receptor was identified in a woman under 40 in good health and CMV-seropositive. The sample taken for sequencing was PBMCs. Here is the DNA: TGTGCCAGCAGCTCTGGACAGGGGACACACTATGGCTACACCTTC. Its coded protein is CASSSGQGTHYGYTF.